Described below is a single T cell receptor (beta chain) sequence and its context. Its matching antigen is unknown. The entry originates in a study of T cell repertoires in cytomegalovirus infection. TCRdb fed the reads into MiXCR, producing one record per CDR3 protein. This sample has roughly 200,000 distinct CDR3 sequences; about a sixth occur once, and the top ten carry under 30%. Findings and caveats of the study: In two of eight donors, the top clonotype was HLA-C-restricted CMV-specific.

Material for sequencing was CD8+ T cells from PBMCs. The receptor was isolated from a human donor in good health (CMV status not recorded). Some clones in this sample may be carry-over from other donors' samples.

The CDR3 DNA is TGCGCCAGCAGCCAAGACGAGGGGACAGGGGTTACAGATACGCAGTATTTT. Its translation: CASSQDEGTGVTDTQYF. The chain couples TRBV4-1 to TRBJ2-3; 10 bases map to TRBD1. V was clipped by 0 bases and J by 3 bases; unmatched bases: 6. Looked up from germline, CDR1 is MGHRA and CDR2 is YSYEKL. The CDR3 spans 17 residues.